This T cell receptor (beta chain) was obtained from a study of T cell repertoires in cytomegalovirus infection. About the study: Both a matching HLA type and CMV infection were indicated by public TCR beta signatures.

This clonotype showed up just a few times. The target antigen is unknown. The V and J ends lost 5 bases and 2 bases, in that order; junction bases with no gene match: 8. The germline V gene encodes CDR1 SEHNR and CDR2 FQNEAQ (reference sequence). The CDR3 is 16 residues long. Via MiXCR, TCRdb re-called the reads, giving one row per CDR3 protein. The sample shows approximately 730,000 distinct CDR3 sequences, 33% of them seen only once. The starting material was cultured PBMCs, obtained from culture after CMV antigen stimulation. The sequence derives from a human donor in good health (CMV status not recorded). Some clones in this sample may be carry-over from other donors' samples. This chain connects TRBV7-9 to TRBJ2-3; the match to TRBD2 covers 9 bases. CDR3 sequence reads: CASSLRSGRNTDTQYF. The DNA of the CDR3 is TGTGCCAGCAGCCTACGGAGCGGGAGGAACACAGATACGCAGTATTTT.